Following are 28 T cell receptor beta chains from one sample sequenced in a study of response to subunit inactivated influenza vaccine. MiXCR, applied by TCRdb to the RT-PCR reads, yields one record per CDR3 protein. This table holds 700,000 to 900,000 distinct CDR3 sequences, 20% to 25% found once. Sample: PBMCs from blood, taken 4 to 6 days after vaccination. The receptors shown here come from a middle-aged man who received an inactivated influenza vaccine.

This clonotype was picked up many times. The rearrangement uses TRBV29-1 and TRBJ2-7; 7 positions agree with TRBD1. Per the germline V gene, CDR1 is SQVTM and CDR2 is ANQGSEA. V shed 7 bases, J shed 1 base, and the junction held 7 bases outside the gene matches. The CDR3 is made up of 13 amino acids. The CDR3 bases are TGCAGCGGGATGACAGGGAGTTCCTACGAGCAGTACTTC. The encoded protein is CSGMTGSSYEQYF.

The chain links TRBV19 to TRBJ2-1; 10 positions match TRBD1. Germline V gene data show CDR1 as LNHDA and CDR2 as SQIVND (reference sequence). Unmatched junction bases numbered 10, after V lost 3 bases and J lost 8 bases. The CDR3 contains 16 residues. CDR3 amino acids: CASSILNRDRGHEQFF. CDR3 sequence (DNA): TGTGCCAGTAGTATCTTAAACCGGGACAGGGGCCATGAGCAGTTCTTC.

The CDR3 nucleotides are TGCAGCGCTGGACCACCCACCGGGGAGCTGTTTTTT. It encodes CSAGPPTGELFF. The V and J genes are TRBV29-1 and TRBJ2-2, with D unclear. Trimming left V 7 bases short and J 4 bases short, with 10 bases between. Germline CDR1 and CDR2: SQVTM and ANQGSEA. The CDR3 extends over 12 amino acids.

V gene TRBV28 combines with J gene TRBJ2-7; D is possibly TRBD1 (6 bases). The CDR3 has 13 amino acids. Trimming pared 10 bases from V and 1 base from J, leaving 14 bases between. Germline V gene data show CDR1 as MDHEN and CDR2 as SYDVKM. The CDR3 is CATYATGSYEQYF. DNA of the CDR3: TGTGCCACCTACGCCACAGGGTCCTACGAGCAGTACTTC.

The chain couples TRBV29-1 to TRBJ2-1, with D possibly being TRBD1 (5 bases). This CDR3 is 15 amino acids long. V gave up 1 base and J gave up 6 bases, with 16 bases separating them. Germline CDR1 SQVTM, CDR2 ANQGSEA. CDR3 sequence: CSVEGLAGLINEQFF. CDR3 nucleotide sequence: TGCAGCGTTGAAGGTCTTGCAGGGTTGATCAATGAGCAGTTCTTC.

The chain combines TRBV4-3 with TRBJ2-3, with 11 positions matching TRBD2. The CDR3 contains 19 residues. Germline assignment: CDR1 LGHNA and CDR2 YSLEER. The V and J ends lost 2 bases and 0 bases, in that order; junction bases with no gene match: 10. This CDR3 is CASSQISGRADGSTDTQYF. The CDR3 DNA is TGCGCCAGCAGCCAAATTAGCGGGAGGGCCGACGGGAGCACAGATACGCAGTATTTT.

V and J are TRBV12-3 or TRBV12-4 and TRBJ1-5; a weak D match, TRBD1 (6 bases). The CDR3 covers 15 residues. Trimming removed 6 bases from V and 0 bases from J, with 12 bases in between. The CDR3 loop reads CASRPDSHSNQPQHF. The CDR3 region has the DNA TGTGCCAGCAGACCGGACAGCCATAGCAATCAGCCCCAGCATTTT.

The chain couples TRBV18 to TRBJ1-2; 7 bases are a match to TRBD1. This CDR3 is 12 amino acids long. Per the germline V gene, CDR1 is KGHSH and CDR2 is LQKENI. Trimming removed 5 bases from V and 8 bases from J; junction bases left unmatched: 5. Written as DNA, the CDR3 is TGTGCCAGCTCATTCCCAGGGGGAGGCTACACCTTC. Protein sequence: CASSFPGGGYTF.

This clonotype showed up just a few times. This chain links TRBV25-1 with TRBJ2-1; 11 positions match TRBD1. V was clipped by 6 bases and J by 4 bases; unmatched bases: 8. The CDR3 is 16 residues long. Per the germline V gene, CDR1 is MGHDK and CDR2 is SYGVNS. The CDR3 coding sequence is TGTGCCAGCAGGAACGCCGGGACAGGGGGGTACAATGAGCAGTTCTTC. Protein sequence: CASRNAGTGGYNEQFF.

The gene calls are TRBV5-5 and TRBJ2-1; 8 positions agree with TRBD1. V dropped 3 bases and J dropped 3; count of bases not matched to a gene: 14. This CDR3 is 18 amino acids long. Germline V CDR1 and CDR2: SGHKS, YYEKEE (reference sequence). CDR3 nucleotide sequence: TGTGCCAGCAGCTATGCCCTTTTCACAGGGGGTAGCTACAATGAGCAGTTCTTC. Translated, it gives CASSYALFTGGSYNEQFF. The full variable domain, completed using reference TRBV5-5 and TRBJ2-1, is DAGVTQSPTHLIKTRGQQVTLRCSPISGHKSVSWYQQVLGQGPQFIFQYYEKEERGRGNFPDRFSARQFPNYSSELNVNALLLGDSALYLCASSYALFTGGSYNEQFFGPGTRLTVL.

This clonotype was counted only a few times. The gene calls are TRBV9 and TRBJ2-3, with 10 bases fitting TRBD2. V lost 0 bases to trimming and J lost 4 bases; unmatched junction nucleotides: 5. This CDR3 region has 16 residues. Germline V gene lookup returns CDR1 SGDLS and CDR2 YYNGEE. CDR3 sequence (DNA): TGTGCCAGCAGCGTAGCAAGCGGGAGGGCCGCAGATACGCAGTATTTT. It is translated as CASSVASGRAADTQYF.

There are a few counts of this clonotype. This chain's CDR3 is CASSSRGAGNTEAFF. In DNA, the CDR3 is TGTGCCAGCAGCTCTAGGGGGGCGGGGAACACTGAAGCTTTCTTT. The chain employs TRBV7-9 and TRBJ1-1; D may be TRBD1 (6 bases). Germline V CDR1 and CDR2: SEHNR, FQNEAQ (reference sequence). The CDR3 is 15 amino acids. V lost 4 bases to trimming and J lost 1 base, with 13 bases between them.

The chain has TRBV7-2 and TRBJ2-5; 15 positions match TRBD2. The junction had 10 bases not matched to a gene; V was cut back by 6 bases and J by 5 bases. Germline assignment: CDR1 SGHTA and CDR2 FQGNSA. The CDR3 is 17 amino acids. CDR3 sequence (DNA): TGTGCCAGCAGTTCCCGGACTAGCGGGAGGGCCTGGGAGACCCAGTACTTC. Amino acids: CASSSRTSGRAWETQYF.

V is TRBV10-3 and J is TRBJ1-1; maybe TRBD1 (5 bases). The CDR3 is 12 amino acids. Germline V gene sequence: CDR1 ENHRY, CDR2 SYGVKD. Trimming pared 3 bases from V and 8 bases from J, leaving 10 bases between. The CDR3 loop reads CAISEGAGEAFF. The CDR3 DNA sequence: TGTGCCATCAGTGAAGGGGCAGGCGAAGCTTTCTTT.

This clonotype has just a few counts. This chain uses TRBV7-9 with TRBJ1-2; the match to TRBD1 covers 12 bases. J was trimmed by 4 bases and V by 4 bases; bases with no gene match: 4. CDR3 length: 15 amino acids. Germline loops: CDR1 SEHNR, CDR2 FQNEAQ (reference sequence). The CDR3 DNA sequence: TGTGCCAGCAGCTATGGGACAGGGGGCTTCTATGGCTACACCTTC. Protein: CASSYGTGGFYGYTF.

This chain connects TRBV6-5 to TRBJ2-3, with D possibly called TRBD1 or TRBD2 (6 bases each). The germline V and J ends were trimmed by 0 bases and 3 bases, with 16 bases remaining between them. The CDR3 has 17 residues. Germline assignment: CDR1 MNHEY and CDR2 SVGAGI. Here the CDR3 reads CASSYSGPRDKTDTQYF. The CDR3 DNA sequence: TGTGCCAGCAGTTACTCGGGTCCGCGGGACAAAACAGATACGCAGTATTTT.

J is TRBJ2-3 and V is TRBV7-2; D remains unclear. CDR1 is SGHTA, CDR2 FQGNSA, per germline. V shed 5 bases and J shed 4 bases, with 7 bases lying between them. This CDR3 has 12 amino acids. The CDR3 region is CASSTVADTQYF. The CDR3 DNA is TGTGCCAGCAGCACAGTAGCAGATACGCAGTATTTT.

The chain uses TRBV4-2 and TRBJ2-7; no reliable D call. The V gene's germline CDR1 is LGHNA and CDR2 YNFKEQ. V lost 0 bases and J lost 4, with 16 bases in between. The CDR3 runs to 16 residues. The CDR3 sequence is CASSQERGIQGYEQYF. The CDR3 DNA sequence: TGTGCCAGCAGCCAAGAACGCGGCATCCAAGGGTACGAGCAGTACTTC.

This chain uses TRBV28 with TRBJ2-3, with D possibly being TRBD2 (6 bases). The CDR3 runs 16 residues. V lost 6 bases and J 0 bases, leaving 16 bases between the germline ends. Germline assignment: CDR1 MDHEN and CDR2 SYDVKM. Here the CDR3 DNA reads TGTGCCAGCAGGTCCCCCACTAGCAGTAGCACAGATACGCAGTATTTT. Translation: CASRSPTSSSTDTQYF.

V is TRBV9 and J is TRBJ1-5; D ambiguous. The V gene's germline CDR1 is SGDLS and CDR2 YYNGEE. The V and J ends lost 0 bases and 1 base respectively, with 8 bases between them. The CDR3 spans 15 residues. The CDR3 spells CASSVGGDSNQPQHF. The CDR3, as DNA: TGTGCCAGCAGCGTAGGAGGTGACAGCAATCAGCCCCAGCATTTT.

This clonotype was found many times. The chain uses TRBV24-1 and TRBJ2-7; TRBD2 might be the D (6 bases). The CDR3 spans 15 residues. Per germline, CDR1 KGHDR and CDR2 SFDVKD. V gave up 1 base and J gave up 4 bases, with 13 bases separating them. CDR3 protein: CATSDLGGGEYEQYF. The CDR3 DNA reads TGTGCCACCAGTGATTTAGGAGGAGGGGAATACGAGCAGTACTTC.

There are many counts of this clonotype. The chain employs TRBV24-1 and TRBJ2-1; D not resolved. Germline CDR1 is KGHDR and CDR2 is SFDVKD. V was clipped by 5 bases and J by 5 bases, with 9 bases between them. The CDR3 contains 13 residues. The CDR3 here is CATSAGRNNEQFF. The CDR3 DNA reads as TGTGCCACCAGTGCAGGCAGAAACAATGAGCAGTTCTTC.

This clonotype was found many times. The gene calls are TRBV5-1 and TRBJ2-7, with TRBD2 identical over 12 bases. Germline-derived CDR1 and CDR2 are SGHRS and YFSETQ. V gave up 1 base and J gave up 4 bases; unmatched junction bases: 0. The CDR3 runs 14 residues. CDR3 region: CASSLLAGGYEQYF. The CDR3 DNA reads TGCGCCAGCAGCTTGCTAGCGGGAGGGTACGAGCAGTACTTC.

Remarks on this clonotype: One end of the junction is discordant with germline, which a read error may explain. The rearrangement uses TRBV12-3 or TRBV12-4 and TRBJ1-2; D is unresolved. This CDR3 spans 13 amino acids. The chain's CDR3 is CASRQSPDYGYTF. The CDR3 DNA reads TGTGCCAGCAGACAGTCCCCGGACTACGGCTACACCTTC.

The chain combines TRBV30 with TRBJ2-1; 8 nucleotides match TRBD2. The CDR3 is 14 amino acids. The junction had 6 bases not matched to a gene; V was cut back by 4 bases and J by 4 bases. Germline V CDR1 and CDR2: GTSNPN, SVGIG (reference sequence). The CDR3 nucleotides are TGTGCCTGGAACCCGGCGGGGGGTTACAATGAGCAGTTCTTC. Amino acid sequence: CAWNPAGGYNEQFF.

A few counts support this clonotype. The chain joins TRBV20-1 to TRBJ2-1; 10 bases map to TRBD2. CDR1 DFQATT and CDR2 SNEGSKA come from the germline V gene (reference sequence). Trimming at V came to 0 bases and at J to 0 bases, leaving 8 bases not matched to a gene. The CDR3 is made up of 18 amino acids. The CDR3 sequence is CSARDLAGAHSSYNEQFF. The CDR3 region has the DNA TGCAGTGCTAGAGATCTAGCGGGGGCCCACAGCTCCTACAATGAGCAGTTCTTC.

The chain recombines TRBV4-3 with TRBJ2-2; no reliable D call. The CDR3 is 15 residues long. V lost 0 bases and J 3 bases, leaving 8 bases between the germline ends. Germline values: CDR1 LGHNA, CDR2 YSLEER. The CDR3: CASSQEGQYTGELFF. The CDR3 bases are TGCGCCAGCAGCCAAGAGGGTCAATACACCGGGGAGCTGTTTTTT.

The chain carries TRBV5-5 and TRBJ2-2, with 12 nucleotides matching TRBD1. Germline V lookup: CDR1 SGHKS, CDR2 YYEKEE (reference sequence). The CDR3 spans 15 residues. J was trimmed by 6 bases and V by 3 bases; bases with no gene match: 3. The DNA of the CDR3 is TGTGCCAGCAGCTCGGGACAGGGGGCGGCCGGGGAGCTGTTTTTT. Translated: CASSSGQGAAGELFF.